This T cell receptor (beta chain) comes out of a study of human T cells and chemical hapten exposure. On the study more broadly: Minor pooled library volume differences mainly drove per-sample TCR yield variation.

Study conclusions and caveats: While controls formed fewer of them, expanded TCRs formed significantly more large CDR3 similarity clusters.

Via MiXCR, TCRdb re-called the RACE reads, giving one row per CDR3 protein. The data show 45,000 to 65,000 distinct CDR3 sequences, with more than 8% seen just once and approximately 9.9% held by the top ten. The CDR3 has 13 amino acids. V gave up 3 bases and J gave up 6 bases, with 10 bases separating them. CDR1 is MNHEY, CDR2 SMNVEV, per germline (reference sequence). Time point specified: pre-sensitization, week 0. The treatment: therapeutic diphenylcyclopropenone sensitization with weekly scalp DPC. A word on this clonotype: Its antigen is unknown.

This material consisted of whole blood, taken in connection with sensitization to the hapten diphenylcyclopropenone (DPC). The rearrangement uses TRBV27 and TRBJ2-3; no clear D gene. The TCR comes from a man in his forties or fifties with alopecia areata. Some clones in this sample may be carry-over from other donors' samples. The DNA for the CDR3 is TGTGCCAGCAGTTTCGGACCGGCGGATACGCAGTATTTT. Translated, it gives CASSFGPADTQYF.